This T cell receptor beta chain was profiled in a study of blood T cell repertoires in COVID-19. The overall study: Specimens from acute and convalescent COVID-19 originated in the United States, Italy and Spain. Sources were T cells, B-cell-depleted T cells, or PBMCs; the material itself was cDNA or gDNA.

V shed 3 bases, J shed 4 bases, and the junction held 6 bases outside the gene matches. Germline assignment: CDR1 MGHRA and CDR2 YSYEKL. The CDR3 is made up of 16 amino acids. Patients at the Seattle site were enrolled during active infection and followed longitudinally. Authors' processing steps: Amplified reference gene primers provided the basis for estimating nucleated cell counts. Data came from immunoSEQ multiplex PCR; TCRdb stores just in-frame clones and leaves some out. From that table come the V and J calls and clone size; the DNA was used to work out D and trimming. Of 130,000 or so clones listed, 88% were seen once; the top ten hold roughly 2.5%.

Sequenced: peripheral blood. The chain employs TRBV4-1 and TRBJ2-5, with 12 bases matching TRBD2. The TCR comes from a human donor with COVID-19, enrolled during active disease. The donor label of this sample is uncertain. CDR3 DNA sequence: TGCGCCAGCAGCCATATGACTAGCGGGAGTCGAGAGACCCAGTACTTC. This codes for CASSHMTSGSRETQYF.